Below, 14 T cell receptor beta chains from the same sample are listed, as sequenced in a study of OX40 agonist ivuxolimab in advanced cancers. Produced via immunoSEQ multiplex PCR; TCRdb's table is partial and in-frame only. The data show about 16,000 clones, 80% to 95% seen once. Here the sequenced sample was CD4+ or CD8+ T cells sorted from blood, taken in a trial of the OX40 agonist ivuxolimab. Receptors originate from an adult with an advanced solid tumor such as melanoma, head and neck, liver or kidney cancer.

CDR3 region: CASNGDRTSALSSYNEQFF. DNA for the CDR3: TGTGCCAGCAATGGGGACAGAACTAGCGCCCTAAGCTCCTACAATGAGCAGTTCTTC. The V and J genes are TRBV2 and TRBJ2-1; either TRBD1 or TRBD2 may fit D (7 bases each). The length of the CDR3 is 19 residues. Per the germline V gene, CDR1 is SNHLY and CDR2 is FYNNEI. V lost 7 bases, J lost 0 bases, and 25 bases lay in between.

The chain joins TRBV4-1 to TRBJ1-2; D is unresolved. The CDR3 loop spans 14 amino acids. Deletions cut 6 bases from V and 2 bases from J, with 13 bases between. The germline gives CDR1 MGHRA, CDR2 YSYEKL. CDR3 amino acids: CASSNFGLNYGYTF. For the CDR3, the DNA is TGCGCCAGCAGTAATTTTGGCCTCAACTATGGCTACACCTTC.

Worth noting for this clone: Only one base separates this from a far larger clonotype, so it likely reflects a read error. This sample includes further DNA sequences coding for the same CDR3. V is TRBV5-2 and J is TRBJ2-1. TRBV5-2 is assigned pseudogene status. There are 13 residues in the CDR3. CDR3 sequence reads: CASSQDFHNEQFF. CDR3 nucleotides: TGTGCCAGCAGCCAAGATTTTCATAATGAGCAGTTCTTC.

V gene TRBV11-3 combines with J gene TRBJ2-3, with 9 bases that match TRBD2. Trimming at V came to 4 bases and at J to 6 bases, leaving 20 bases not matched to a gene. The germline gives CDR1 SGHNT, CDR2 YENEEA. There are 19 residues in the CDR3. The CDR3 spells CASSSGLAHRGGAADTQYF. The CDR3 DNA is TGTGCCAGCAGCTCGGGACTAGCTCATCGCGGGGGCGCGGCGGATACGCAGTATTTT.

V gene TRBV27 combines with J gene TRBJ2-1; unclear D gene. The germline gives CDR1 MNHEY, CDR2 SMNVEV (reference sequence). The V end was cut by 5 bases, the J end by 9 bases, with 17 bases between. This CDR3 region has 14 residues. The CDR3 loop is CASSPTPYGTEQFF. The DNA for the CDR3 is TGTGCCAGCAGTCCCACCCCTTATGGTACTGAGCAGTTCTTC.

A note on this clone: The missing conserved phenylalanine or tryptophan at the end of this CDR3 makes a read error likely. The limits of the CDR3 on the DNA are not certain, so only TCRdb's listed CDR3 is given. The chain has TRBV9 and TRBJ2-3. The CDR3 length is 15 residues, termini included. CDR1 is SGDLS, CDR2 YYNGEE, per germline. CDR3: CASSVGDSLGSGYDM.

This sequence joins TRBV4-1 and TRBJ2-7, with unresolved D. The ends were cut back, 1 base at V and 0 bases at J, with 7 bases in the middle. Germline V gene lookup returns CDR1 MGHRA and CDR2 YSYEKL. The CDR3 loop spans 14 amino acids. The CDR3 nucleotides read TGCGCCAGCAGCCAAGGTCCCAACTCCTACGAGCAGTACTTC. Translating it yields CASSQGPNSYEQYF.

This rearrangement joins TRBV29-1 to TRBJ2-4, with 10 nucleotides matching TRBD1. This CDR3 contains 14 residues. From germline, CDR1 is SQVTM and CDR2 ANQGSEA. The V segment lost 6 bases and the J segment 4 bases; nucleotides outside the gene matches: 6. The CDR3 sequence: CSVHKGQGKNIQYF. CDR3 bases: TGCAGCGTCCATAAGGGACAGGGGAAAAACATTCAGTACTTC.

The CDR3 nucleotides are TGTGCCAGCAGCGGCGACAGGGTGCCGAACACTGAAGCTTTCTTT. Translating it yields CASSGDRVPNTEAFF. The chain links TRBV5-4 to TRBJ1-1; TRBD1 matches at 7 bases. V shed 4 bases, J shed 1 base, and the junction held 7 bases outside the gene matches. Germline V lookup: CDR1 SGHNT, CDR2 YYREEE (reference sequence). CDR3 length: 15 residues. Complete variable domain (other parts from reference TRBV5-4 and TRBJ1-1): ETGVTQSPTHLIKTRGQQVTLRCSSQSGHNTVSWYQQALGQGPQFIFQYYREEENGRGNFPPRFSGLQFPNYSSELNVNALELDDSALYLCASSGDRVPNTEAFFGQGTRLTVV.

This chain joins TRBV11-2 and TRBJ2-7, with 7 bases lining up with TRBD2. CDR1 and CDR2 from the germline V gene are SGHAT and FQNNGV. The V segment lost 1 base and the J segment 1 base; nucleotides outside the gene matches: 4. This CDR3 has 15 amino acids. The CDR3 region has the DNA TGTGCCAGCAGCTTAGGCCTAGCGGATTCCTACGAGCAGTACTTC. This gives the protein CASSLGLADSYEQYF.

This sequence joins TRBV27 and TRBJ2-3, with no clear D. V was cut by 7 bases and J by 6 bases, with 17 bases left in between. The CDR3 runs to 14 residues. The germline V gene encodes CDR1 MNHEY and CDR2 SMNVEV (reference sequence). The CDR3 region is CASKPTRSRDTQYF. For the CDR3, the DNA is TGTGCCAGCAAACCGACCCGGAGTCGGGATACGCAGTATTTT.

V is TRBV5-6 and J is TRBJ2-1, with TRBD2 matching 7 bases. Germline trimming cut 4 bases from V and 7 bases from J; bases unmatched to any gene: 5. The CDR3 loop spans 13 amino acids. Germline V lookup: CDR1 SGHDT, CDR2 YYEEEE. CDR3 nucleotide sequence: TGTGCCAGCAGCGGGGACTACAGAAATGAGCAGTTCTTC. Protein: CASSGDYRNEQFF. The full variable domain, with the rest looked up from reference TRBV5-6 and TRBJ2-1, is DAGVTQSPTHLIKTRGQQVTLRCSPKSGHDTVSWYQQALGQGPQFIFQYYEEEERQRGNFPDRFSGHQFPNYSSELNVNALLLGDSALYLCASSGDYRNEQFFGPGTRLTVL.

V and J are TRBV28 and TRBJ2-3; D remains unclear. Germline V gives CDR1 MDHEN, CDR2 SYDVKM. The ends were cut back, 4 bases at V and 0 bases at J, with 8 bases in the middle. The CDR3 is 14 amino acids. CDR3 protein: CASSSPTSTDTQYF. The CDR3 nucleotides are TGTGCCAGCAGTTCGCCGACTAGCACAGATACGCAGTATTTT.

By share of the sample, this clone is medium-sized. Other DNA sequences in the same sample also yield this CDR3. The V and J genes are TRBV4-1 and TRBJ2-1, with unresolved D. The CDR3 runs to 13 residues. Germline V lookup: CDR1 MGHRA, CDR2 YSYEKL. The V end lost 0 bases, the J end lost 5 bases, and 5 bases lay between the germline ends. The CDR3 loop reads CASSQDYNNEQFF. CDR3 nucleotides: TGCGCCAGCAGCCAAGATTATAACAATGAGCAGTTCTTC.